The subject of this entry is one TCR beta chain. The antigen is not known. Trimming took 3 bases from V and 8 from J; bases not matched to a gene: 9. Germline V gives CDR1 MGHDK, CDR2 SYGVNS. The CDR3 contains 14 residues. Stated time point: cycle 4 day 1 (C4D1), after about 6 weeks of nivolumab. Each patient relapsed following autologous stem cell transplantation, and prior brentuximab vedotin exposure differed. Classifying best responses yielded complete response, partial response or progressive disease. These data belong to a study of PD-1 blockade in classical Hodgkin lymphoma. Study-level findings and limits: Before treatment, complete responders showed about the same diversity as newly diagnosed patients. Why the repertoires differ is still unclear, perhaps disease activity or prior therapy. Before treatment, TCR diversity in newly diagnosed patients was reportedly lower than in healthy donors.

Sequencing used immunoSEQ multiplex PCR; TCRdb keeps in-frame clones, though not all of them. Of about 50,000 clones listed, 85% to 90% were seen once; the top ten hold around 14%. V is TRBV25-1 and J is TRBJ1-1; 7 bases are a match to TRBD1. The TCR was taken from a human donor with classical Hodgkin lymphoma. The starting material was peripheral blood mononuclear cells (PBMCs), obtained before the fourth cycle of nivolumab. The CDR3 loop is CASSDQGDITEAFF. The DNA of the CDR3 is TGTGCCAGCAGTGACCAGGGGGACATTACCGAAGCTTTCTTT.